Here is one TCR beta chain with its context. This clone occurred many times. The antigen this receptor binds is unknown. Nothing much larger sits one base from this clone, and base qualities are not available. This record comes from a study of metastatic and nonmetastatic thyroid tumors (TCRdb year 2020). Background on the whole study: Repertoires from peripheral blood and from tumor or nodule tissue samples of malignant and benign thyroid patients were compared. The investigation overall reported the following: In both blood and tumor samples, TCR beta diversity was reported to be significantly higher in malignant tumors than in benign nodules.

CDR1 SGHDT and CDR2 YYEEEE were looked up in the germline V gene. The CDR3 runs 14 amino acids, cysteine and phenylalanine included. The only DNA kept is the CDR3, 42 bases in frame from the first base. V is reduced by 0 bases and J by 10 bases, leaving a spacing of 11 bases between them. The library was generated by PCR. The sequencer listed for this sample is Illumina HiSeq 4000. The TCR beta-chain CDR3 region of each patient was profiled by high-throughput sequencing. The study's own analysis went as follows. The researchers built a classifier to tell apart papillary thyroid cancer patients with distant metastasis, based on CDR3 differences among clinicopathological groups. To measure repertoire diversity the researchers used the Shannon index, while the Morisita-Horn index served to gauge how similar the tumor and blood repertoires were. TCRdb handled the public reads itself, with Q25 trimming in fastp and clone calling in MiXCR, and kept productive beta chains. In this record, the V and J calls reflect TCRdb's handling and not the investigators' own analysis. The sample includes about 35,000 clones, with approximately 20% observed a single time. Around 17% of the sample is held by the ten biggest clonotypes.

Before undergoing thyroid surgery, none of the patients had been given any kind of treatment. The study retrospectively analysed patient clinical samples collected from about 2012 to 2018 using T-cell receptor beta sequencing. This receptor was taken from a female donor with papillary thyroid cancer or a benign thyroid nodule (not recorded which). Some clones in this sample may be carry-over from other donors' samples. Sequenced sample: blood. In this chain, TRBV5-6 is recombined with TRBJ1-6; the D region possibly corresponds to TRBD1 (5 bases align). The DNA sequence is given as TGTGCCAGCAGCTTGGCCGTGGGGGGATCACCCCTCCACTTT. It codes for CASSLAVGGSPLHF.